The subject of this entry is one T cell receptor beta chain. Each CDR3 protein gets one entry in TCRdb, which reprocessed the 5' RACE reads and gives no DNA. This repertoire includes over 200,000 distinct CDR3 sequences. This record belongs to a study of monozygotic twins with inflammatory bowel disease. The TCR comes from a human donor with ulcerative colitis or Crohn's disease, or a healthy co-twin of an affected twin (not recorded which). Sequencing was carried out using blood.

CDR3 in amino acids: CSAADRVEQPQHF. This chain joins TRBV20-1 and TRBJ1-5; TCRdb's assignment of TRBD1 cannot be checked, as there is no DNA. The V gene's germline CDR1 is DFQATT and CDR2 SNEGSKA (reference sequence). The CDR3 has 13 amino acids.